This T cell receptor (beta chain) was recorded in a study of shared clonotypes between healthy human individuals. General study results and limits: Larger estimated richness was generally recorded for naive subsets relative to memory subsets.

The germline V gene has CDR1 MNHEY and CDR2 SMNVEV (reference sequence). CDR3 length equals 14 residues. V was cut by 2 bases and J by 1 base, with 7 bases left in between. This clone has a single count. The antigen is undetermined. The data were produced by immunoSEQ multiplex PCR, yet TCRdb's version contains in-frame clones alone and is incomplete. Of 600,000 to 800,000 clones in the sample, approximately 72% were seen once. The sample was memory CD4+ T cells sorted from blood. Subset specified: CD45RA-negative fraction. This chain links TRBV27 with TRBJ2-3, with D uncertain. The sequence derives from a woman aged 25-40 years in good health. The CDR3 DNA follows: TGTGCCAGCAGTTTAAGATCCCGCACAGATACGCAGTATTTT. Its translation is CASSLRSRTDTQYF.